Given below is one T cell receptor beta chain in context. V lost 5 bases, J lost 1 base, and 11 bases lay in between. The germline V gene has CDR1 LGHNA and CDR2 YSLEER. The CDR3 runs 14 residues. The primer mix had 60 Vbeta and 13 Jbeta primers. TCRdb's copy holds only in-frame clones and misses some; the assay was immunoSEQ multiplex PCR. The data show over 150,000 clones, almost 75% seen once. The sample originates from a study of cytomegalovirus exposure and HLA in healthy donors. The receptor was isolated from a woman aged 18-30 years in good health and CMV-seropositive. The chain has TRBV4-3 and TRBJ1-2; D is unclear. Sequences were obtained from PBMCs. DNA of the CDR3: TGCGCCAGCAGCACAGCTTCTTTTAACTATGGCTACACCTTC. This gives the protein CASSTASFNYGYTF.